One sample yielded the 14 T cell receptor beta chains listed below, sequenced in a study of early T cells in non-severe SARS-CoV-2 infection. Each CDR3 protein gets one entry after TCRdb re-called the 5' RACE reads with MiXCR. The data contain around 67,000 distinct CDR3 sequences, approximately 10% of them seen just once; the ten biggest clones take up under 7%. The starting material was whole blood, obtained at baseline. The receptor set was obtained from an adult who was a healthcare worker with PCR-confirmed SARS-CoV-2 infection or an uninfected control (not recorded which).

This clonotype was counted many times. The V and J genes are TRBV18 and TRBJ2-1; D remains ambiguous. This CDR3 is built from 14 residues. CDR1 is KGHSH and CDR2 is LQKENI in the germline V gene. Trimming removed 3 bases from V and 1 base from J, with 7 bases in between. CDR3 nucleotide sequence: TGTGCCAGCTCACCGACCCAATCCTACAATGAGCAGTTCTTC. Amino acids: CASSPTQSYNEQFF.

The V and J genes are TRBV19 and TRBJ2-5, with 14 bases matching TRBD2. CDR1 and CDR2 (germline): LNHDA, SQIVND (reference sequence). After removal of 4 bases from V and 2 bases from J, the junction contained 3 bases not matched to a gene. The CDR3 sequence is 16 residues long. CDR3 bases: TGTGCCAGTAGTACCCGACTAGCGGGGGGGCAAGAGACCCAGTACTTC. Translated: CASSTRLAGGQETQYF.

The rearrangement links TRBV6-2 or TRBV6-3 to TRBJ2-1; D possibly corresponds to TRBD2 (5 bases). Looked up from germline, CDR1 is MNHEY and CDR2 is SVGEGT. The ends were cut back, 8 bases at V and 3 bases at J, with 17 bases in the middle. This CDR3 is 15 amino acids long. The CDR3 sequence: CASSKEDLIYNEQFF. In DNA, the CDR3 is TGTGCCAGCTCGAAGGAGGATCTTATCTACAATGAGCAGTTCTTC.

This clonotype came up a few times. This chain uses TRBV5-1 with TRBJ2-7, with 7 bases lining up with TRBD2. V shed 3 bases and J 3 bases; nucleotides not matched to a gene: 15. Germline CDR1 reads SGHRS; CDR2 reads YFSETQ. The CDR3 is made up of 17 amino acids. The DNA of the CDR3 is TGCGCCAGCAGCTCCCGATACCGGGGGGAACTAATCTACGAGCAGTACTTC. It yields the protein CASSSRYRGELIYEQYF.

This clonotype was detected once. The chain has TRBV24-1 and TRBJ2-3; D perhaps matches TRBD2 (5 bases). CDR3 length: 13 amino acids. The ends were cut back, 7 bases at V and 4 bases at J, with 11 bases in the middle. Per germline, CDR1 KGHDR and CDR2 SFDVKD. The CDR3, as DNA: TGTGCCACCAGAGAGGGTGGGTCAGATACGCAGTATTTT. Its protein is CATREGGSDTQYF.

This clonotype has a count of ten or more. The chain combines TRBV27 with TRBJ1-4; D is undetermined. The CDR3 has 14 amino acids. Trimming left V 2 bases short and J 7 bases short, with 11 bases between. Germline V gives CDR1 MNHEY, CDR2 SMNVEV (reference sequence). The CDR3 is CASSLAGKGEKLFF. CDR3 DNA: TGTGCCAGCAGTTTAGCGGGGAAGGGTGAAAAACTGTTTTTT.

V usage is TRBV6-2 or TRBV6-3 and J usage is TRBJ2-7; TRBD2 matches 10 bases. With 6 bases clipped from V and 4 bases from J, the junction kept 9 bases outside the gene matches. The CDR3 covers 15 residues. CDR1 is MNHEY, CDR2 SVGEGT, per germline. CDR3 amino acids: CASSSPLAGPYEQYF. The CDR3 DNA is TGTGCCAGCAGCTCGCCACTAGCGGGACCTTACGAGCAGTACTTC.

The table lists this clonotype with a few counts. The chain joins TRBV11-2 to TRBJ2-4, with D possibly being TRBD1 (6 bases). This CDR3 comprises 16 residues. Deletions cut 0 bases from V and 9 bases from J, with 18 bases between. Germline assignment: CDR1 SGHAT and CDR2 FQNNGV. CDR3 residues: CASSLELGQTQGIQYF. The CDR3 bases are TGTGCCAGCAGCTTAGAACTCGGACAGACCCAAGGCATTCAGTACTTC.

This clonotype was counted a few times. This sequence joins TRBV4-1 and TRBJ2-5; the D gene could be TRBD1 or TRBD2 (5 bases each). Germline assignment: CDR1 MGHRA and CDR2 YSYEKL. The CDR3 sequence is 15 residues long. The V end was cut by 4 bases, the J end by 3 bases, with 15 bases between. DNA for the CDR3: TGCGCCAGCAGCCCAGGCCGGGGCGGAGAAGAGACCCAGTACTTC. Protein product: CASSPGRGGEETQYF.

The table lists this clonotype with many counts. The genes are TRBV21-1 and TRBJ1-1; TRBD1 is taken as the D call from the table, unchecked against the DNA. TRBV21-1 is marked as a pseudogene. This CDR3 region has 16 residues. This chain's CDR3 is CASSKWDRGPNTEAFF. CDR3 DNA sequence: TGTGCCAGCAGCAAATGGGACAGGGGGCCGAACACTGAAGCTTTCTTT.

The V gene is TRBV19, the J gene TRBJ1-5; no clear D gene. V lost 9 bases, J lost 0 bases, and 12 bases lay in between. The length of the CDR3 is 14 residues. CDR1 is LNHDA and CDR2 is SQIVND in the germline V gene (reference sequence). This CDR3 is CASRRVGSNQPQHF. DNA for the CDR3: TGTGCCAGCCGGCGGGTGGGTAGCAATCAGCCCCAGCATTTT.

CDR3: CASSPTGLGSYTF. The DNA for the CDR3 is TGTGCCAGCTCGCCCACAGGCCTAGGAAGCTACACCTTC. This chain links TRBV18 with TRBJ1-2; TRBD1 is a possible D gene (5 bases). Germline lookup yields CDR1 KGHSH and CDR2 LQKENI. This CDR3 spans 13 amino acids. The germline V and J ends were trimmed by 6 bases and 9 bases, with 17 bases remaining between them. Full variable domain (missing parts from reference TRBV18 and TRBJ1-2): NAGVMQNPRHLVRRRGQEARLRCSPMKGHSHVYWYRQLPEEGLKFMVYLQKENIIDESGMPKERFSAEFPKEGPSILRIQQVVRGDSAAYFCASSPTGLGSYTFGSGTRLTVV.

The table lists this clonotype with a few counts. The chain's CDR3 is CASSLYEGGTNEKLFF. CDR3 sequence (DNA): TGTGCCAGCAGCCTTTACGAGGGTGGAACTAATGAAAAACTGTTTTTT. The chain joins TRBV7-9 to TRBJ1-4; D is ambiguous. This CDR3 has 16 amino acids. The germline V gene encodes CDR1 SEHNR and CDR2 FQNEAQ (reference sequence). Trimming stripped 5 bases from V and 1 base from J, with 14 bases between.

Many counts were recorded for this clonotype. The chain combines TRBV7-2 with TRBJ2-7, with 13 bases that match TRBD2. The CDR3 has 15 residues. CDR1 and CDR2 from the germline V gene are SGHTA and FQGNSA. V dropped 6 bases and J dropped 6; count of bases not matched to a gene: 8. This CDR3 reads CASSSSTSGRSEQYF. CDR3 sequence (DNA): TGTGCCAGCAGTTCCTCGACTAGCGGGAGGAGCGAGCAGTACTTC.